Listed here is a single TCR beta chain. This sample is part of a study of patients and donors after allogeneic stem cell transplantation. A single record per CDR3 protein comes from TCRdb applying MiXCR to the RT-PCR reads. The table shows over 200,000 distinct CDR3 sequences, with roughly two fifths occurring only once. Germline V gene sequence: CDR1 DFQATT, CDR2 SNEGSKA (reference sequence). The CDR3 contains 15 residues. Deletions cut 7 bases from V and 1 base from J, with 19 bases between. Sequenced sample: blood, either unsorted or a sorted T cell fraction (not recorded which). This sequence joins TRBV20-1 and TRBJ1-1, with D possibly TRBD1 on 5 matching bases. The clonotype comes from a human donor who was either an allogeneic HSCT recipient or a stem cell or donor lymphocyte infusion donor (not recorded which). It is not recorded whose cells these are; they may come from a transplant donor. CDR3 in amino acids: CSVIAWGVQNTEAFF. As DNA, the CDR3 is TGCAGTGTCATAGCGTGGGGGGTCCAGAACACTGAAGCTTTCTTT.